This T cell receptor beta chain was observed in a study of blood T cells in healthy people across ages. Combining a sample-barcoded 5' primer with a J-beta primer mix, a second PCR ran for roughly 6 to 12 cycles. TCRdb reprocessed the 5' RACE reads via MiXCR and lists one record per CDR3 protein. The sample includes about 1.8 million distinct CDR3 sequences, about 50% of them seen just once. In terms of origin and age, donors were healthy Caucasian individuals from Russia aged roughly 6 to 95. Trimming pared 1 base from V and 6 bases from J, leaving 19 bases between. This CDR3 is 17 amino acids long. Germline-derived CDR1 and CDR2 are LGHNA and YSLEER.

Sequenced: blood. The clonotype originates from a woman aged 35 to 49 in good health. This chain joins TRBV4-3 and TRBJ2-1, with D tentatively TRBD2 (6 bases). CDR3 sequence (DNA): TGCGCCAGCAGCCAAGGGGAGACTAGTAGCGACTCCAATGAGCAGTTCTTC. This sequence encodes CASSQGETSSDSNEQFF.